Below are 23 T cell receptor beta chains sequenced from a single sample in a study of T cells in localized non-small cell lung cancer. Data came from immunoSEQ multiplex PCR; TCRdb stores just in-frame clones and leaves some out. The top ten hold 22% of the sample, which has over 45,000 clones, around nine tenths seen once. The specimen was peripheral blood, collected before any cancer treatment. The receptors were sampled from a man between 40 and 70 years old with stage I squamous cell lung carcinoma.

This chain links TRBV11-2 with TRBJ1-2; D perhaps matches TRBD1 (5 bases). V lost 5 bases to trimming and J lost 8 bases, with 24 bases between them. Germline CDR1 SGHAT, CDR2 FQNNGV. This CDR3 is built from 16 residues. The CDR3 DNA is TGTGCCAGCAGCGCTCAACCCCCCCCCTCCAGGGACGGCTACACCTTC. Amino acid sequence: CASSAQPPPSRDGYTF.

The CDR3 DNA reads as TGTGCCTGGAGCCTGTACGGGGGCGATCAGCCCCAGCATTTT. It encodes CAWSLYGGDQPQHF. The V and J genes are TRBV30 and TRBJ1-5, with a possible D match to TRBD1 (6 bases). The CDR3 has 14 residues. CDR1 and CDR2 from the germline V gene are GTSNPN and SVGIG (reference sequence). Trimming removed 3 bases at V and 5 bases at J, with 14 bases between.

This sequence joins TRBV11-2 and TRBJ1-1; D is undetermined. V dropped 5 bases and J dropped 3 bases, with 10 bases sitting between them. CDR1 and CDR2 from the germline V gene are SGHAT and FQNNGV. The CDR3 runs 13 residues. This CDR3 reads CASSQNRDTEAFF. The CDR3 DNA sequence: TGTGCCAGCAGCCAAAACCGGGACACTGAAGCTTTCTTT. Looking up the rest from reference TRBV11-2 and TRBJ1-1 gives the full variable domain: EAGVAQSPRYKIIEKRQSVAFWCNPISGHATLYWYQQILGQGPKLLIQFQNNGVVDDSQLPKDRFSAERLKGVDSTLKIQPAKLEDSAVYLCASSQNRDTEAFFGQGTRLTVV.

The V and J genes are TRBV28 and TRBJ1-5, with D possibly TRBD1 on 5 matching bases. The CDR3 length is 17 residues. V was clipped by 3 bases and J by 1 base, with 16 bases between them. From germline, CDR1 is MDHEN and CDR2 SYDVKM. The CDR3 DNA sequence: TGTGCCAGCAGTTTGTTTAGAGGGCAGGGAAGCAATCAGCCCCAGCATTTT. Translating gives CASSLFRGQGSNQPQHF.

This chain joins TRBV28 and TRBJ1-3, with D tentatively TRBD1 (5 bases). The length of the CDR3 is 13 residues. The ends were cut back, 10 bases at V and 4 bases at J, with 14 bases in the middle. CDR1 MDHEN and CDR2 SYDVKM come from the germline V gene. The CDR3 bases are TGTGCCACCGAGGGGTCCTGGGGAAACACCATATATTTT. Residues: CATEGSWGNTIYF.

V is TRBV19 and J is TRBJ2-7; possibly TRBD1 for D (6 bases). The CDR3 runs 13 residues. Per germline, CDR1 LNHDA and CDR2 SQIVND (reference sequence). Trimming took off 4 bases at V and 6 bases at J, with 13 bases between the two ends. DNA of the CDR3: TGTGCCAGTAGTACCCAACAGGGAATCGAGCAGTACTTC. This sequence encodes CASSTQQGIEQYF.

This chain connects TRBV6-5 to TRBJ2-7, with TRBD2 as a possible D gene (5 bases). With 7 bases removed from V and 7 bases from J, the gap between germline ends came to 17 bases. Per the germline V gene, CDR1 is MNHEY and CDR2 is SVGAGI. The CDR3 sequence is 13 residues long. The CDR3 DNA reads TGTGCCAGCACTTCTAGCCCTCCCATGGAGCAGTACTTC. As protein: CASTSSPPMEQYF.

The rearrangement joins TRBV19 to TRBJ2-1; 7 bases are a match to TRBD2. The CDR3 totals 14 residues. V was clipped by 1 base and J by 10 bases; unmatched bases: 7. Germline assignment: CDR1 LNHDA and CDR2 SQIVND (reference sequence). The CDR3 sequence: CASSIGDYLTEQFF. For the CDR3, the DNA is TGTGCCAGTAGTATAGGGGACTACCTTACGGAGCAGTTCTTC.

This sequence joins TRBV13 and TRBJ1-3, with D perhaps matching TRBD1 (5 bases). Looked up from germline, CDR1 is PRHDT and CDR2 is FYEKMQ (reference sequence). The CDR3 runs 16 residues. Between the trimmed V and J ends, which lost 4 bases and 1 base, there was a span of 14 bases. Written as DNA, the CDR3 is TGTGCCAGCAGCTCGCTACTCCAGGGATCTGGAAACACCATATATTTT. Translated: CASSSLLQGSGNTIYF.

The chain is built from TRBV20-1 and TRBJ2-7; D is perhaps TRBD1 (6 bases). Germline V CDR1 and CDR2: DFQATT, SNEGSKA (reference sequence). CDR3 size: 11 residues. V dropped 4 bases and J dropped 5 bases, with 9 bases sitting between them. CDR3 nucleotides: TGCAGTGCTAATCAGGGGCACGAGCAGTACTTC. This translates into CSANQGHEQYF.

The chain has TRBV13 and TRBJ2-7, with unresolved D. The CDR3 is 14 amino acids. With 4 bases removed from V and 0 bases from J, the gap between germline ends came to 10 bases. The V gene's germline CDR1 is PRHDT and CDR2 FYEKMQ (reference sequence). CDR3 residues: CASSSDASSYEQYF. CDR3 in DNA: TGTGCCAGCAGCTCGGACGCGAGCTCCTACGAGCAGTACTTC.

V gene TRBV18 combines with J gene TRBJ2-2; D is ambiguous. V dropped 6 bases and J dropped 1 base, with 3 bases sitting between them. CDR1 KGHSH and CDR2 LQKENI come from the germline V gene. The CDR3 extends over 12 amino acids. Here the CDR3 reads CASSMNTGELFF. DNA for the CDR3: TGTGCCAGCTCTATGAACACCGGGGAGCTGTTTTTT.

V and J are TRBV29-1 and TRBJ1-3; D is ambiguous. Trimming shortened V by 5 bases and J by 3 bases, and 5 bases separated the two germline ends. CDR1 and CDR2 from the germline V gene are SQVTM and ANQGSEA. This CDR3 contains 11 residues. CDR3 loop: CSVLGGNTIYF. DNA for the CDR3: TGCAGCGTTTTGGGTGGAAACACCATATATTTT. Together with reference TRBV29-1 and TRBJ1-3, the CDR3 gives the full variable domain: SAVISQKPSRDICQRGTSLTIQCQVDSQVTMMFWYRQQPGQSLTLIATANQGSEATYESGFVIDKFPISRPNLTFSTLTVSNMSPEDSSIYLCSVLGGNTIYFGEGSWLTVV.

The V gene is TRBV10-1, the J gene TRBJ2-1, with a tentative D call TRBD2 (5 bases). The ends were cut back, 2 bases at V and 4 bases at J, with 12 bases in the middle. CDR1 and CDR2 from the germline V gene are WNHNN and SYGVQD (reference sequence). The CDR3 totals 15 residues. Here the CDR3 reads CASSERELSYNEQFF. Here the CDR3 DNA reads TGCGCCAGCAGTGAGCGGGAACTCTCGTACAATGAGCAGTTCTTC.

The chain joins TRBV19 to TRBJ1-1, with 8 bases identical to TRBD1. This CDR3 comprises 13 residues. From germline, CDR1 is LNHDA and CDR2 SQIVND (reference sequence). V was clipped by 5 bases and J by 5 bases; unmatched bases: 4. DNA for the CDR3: TGTGCCAGTAGTGACGGGACAGGAACTGAAGCTTTCTTT. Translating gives CASSDGTGTEAFF.

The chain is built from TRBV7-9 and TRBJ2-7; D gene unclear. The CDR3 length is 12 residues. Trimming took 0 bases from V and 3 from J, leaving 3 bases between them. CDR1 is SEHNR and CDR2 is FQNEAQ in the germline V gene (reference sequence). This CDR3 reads CASSLAVYEQYF. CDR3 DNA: TGTGCCAGCAGCTTAGCGGTCTACGAGCAGTACTTC.

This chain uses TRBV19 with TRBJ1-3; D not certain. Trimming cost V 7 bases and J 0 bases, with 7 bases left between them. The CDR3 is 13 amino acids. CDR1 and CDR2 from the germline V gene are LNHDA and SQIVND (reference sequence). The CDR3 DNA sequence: TGTGCCAGTACACGCTTCTCTGGAAACACCATATATTTT. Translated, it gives CASTRFSGNTIYF.

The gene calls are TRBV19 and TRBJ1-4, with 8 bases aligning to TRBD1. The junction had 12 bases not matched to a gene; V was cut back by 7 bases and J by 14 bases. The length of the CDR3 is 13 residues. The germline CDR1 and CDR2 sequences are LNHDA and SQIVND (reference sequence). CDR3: CASTSDRVGILFF. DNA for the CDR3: TGTGCCAGTACCTCGGACAGGGTAGGAATCCTGTTTTTT.

CDR3 in amino acids: CASSRTSGRNGANVLTF. The CDR3 nucleotides are TGTGCCAGCAGTCGGACTAGCGGGAGAAATGGGGCCAACGTCCTGACTTTC. This chain links TRBV6-4 with TRBJ2-6; 13 positions agree with TRBD2. The CDR3 has 17 residues. J was trimmed by 3 bases and V by 5 bases; bases with no gene match: 4. Germline V gives CDR1 MRHNA, CDR2 SNTAGT.

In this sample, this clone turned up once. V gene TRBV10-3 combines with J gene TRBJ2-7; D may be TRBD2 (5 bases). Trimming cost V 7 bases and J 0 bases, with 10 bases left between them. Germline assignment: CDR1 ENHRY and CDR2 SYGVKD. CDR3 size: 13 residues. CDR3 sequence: CAIKGSGSYEQYF. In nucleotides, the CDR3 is TGTGCCATCAAGGGCAGCGGCTCCTACGAGCAGTACTTC.

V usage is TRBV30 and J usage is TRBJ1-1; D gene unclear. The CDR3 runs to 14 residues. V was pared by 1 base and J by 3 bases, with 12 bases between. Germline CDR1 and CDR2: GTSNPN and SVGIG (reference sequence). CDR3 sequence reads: CAWSGGPYDTEAFF. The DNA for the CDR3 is TGTGCCTGGAGTGGGGGTCCCTATGACACTGAAGCTTTCTTT. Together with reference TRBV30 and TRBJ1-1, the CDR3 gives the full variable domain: SQTIHQWPATLVQPVGSPLSLECTVEGTSNPNLYWYRQAAGRGLQLLFYSVGIGQISSEVPQNLSASRPQDRQFILSSKKLLLSDSGFYLCAWSGGPYDTEAFFGQGTRLTVV.

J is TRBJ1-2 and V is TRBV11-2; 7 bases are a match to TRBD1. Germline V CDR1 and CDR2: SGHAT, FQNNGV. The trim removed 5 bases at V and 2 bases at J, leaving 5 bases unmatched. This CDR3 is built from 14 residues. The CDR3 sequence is CASSPRQGNYGYTF. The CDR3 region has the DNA TGTGCCAGCAGCCCAAGACAGGGAAACTATGGCTACACCTTC.

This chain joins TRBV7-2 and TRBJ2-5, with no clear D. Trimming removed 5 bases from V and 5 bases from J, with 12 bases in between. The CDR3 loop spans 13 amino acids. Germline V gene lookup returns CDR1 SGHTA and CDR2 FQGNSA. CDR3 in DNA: TGTGCCAGCAGCAATCAAGTACAGGAGACCCAGTACTTC. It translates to CASSNQVQETQYF. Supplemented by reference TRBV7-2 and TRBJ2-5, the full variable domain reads GAGVSQSPSNKVTEKGKDVELRCDPISGHTALYWYRQSLGQGLEFLIYFQGNSAPDKSGLPSDRFSAERTGGSVSTLTIQRTQQEDSAVYLCASSNQVQETQYFGPGTRLLVL.